The rows below give T cell receptor beta chains drawn from one sample of a study of cytomegalovirus exposure and HLA in healthy donors. Profiling relied on immunoSEQ multiplex PCR, and the TCRdb table lists in-frame clones only, not all of them. The sample holds about 47,000 clones; approximately 90% are singletons and the top ten take roughly 5.2%. The sequenced sample was PBMCs. These receptors all come from a man aged 18 to 29 in good health and CMV-seronegative. CDR3s include the opening cysteine and the closing phenylalanine or tryptophan. Fields, in order: CDR3 DNA, CDR3 protein, V gene, clone size, J gene, D gene. A D gene is named only where the DNA matches it firmly. Not every row has a clone size; where given, it reads once, few, many or a size class.

TGTGCCAGCAGCCAAGCGGGGGGGCGTGACGGGGAGCTGTTTTTT | CASSQAGGRDGELFF | TRBV4-2 | NA | TRBJ2-2 | TRBD2
TGTGCCAGTAGTATCGCCCAGACAGGCGAAGCTTTCTTT | CASSIAQTGEAFF | TRBV19 | NA | TRBJ1-1 | NA
TGTGCCAGCAGCGATAACAGGGAAGCTGGAAACACCATATATTTT | CASSDNREAGNTIYF | TRBV9 | NA | TRBJ1-3 | NA
TGTGCCAGCAGCCCCCCCCCTGGGACAGTCTCTGGCTACACCTTC | CASSPPPGTVSGYTF | TRBV7-2 | NA | TRBJ1-2 | TRBD1
TGCAGCGGCACACAGGGCAGCGATGGCTACACCTTC | CSGTQGSDGYTF | TRBV29-1 | NA | TRBJ1-2 | NA
TGTGCCAGCAGTTACCTGGACAGGGGGGAGACCCAGTACTTC | CASSYLDRGETQYF | TRBV6-6 | once | TRBJ2-5 | TRBD1
TGTGCCAGCAGCACGCGGGTGAACACTGAAGCTTTCTTT | CASSTRVNTEAFF | TRBV6-5 | once | TRBJ1-1 | NA
TGTGCCAGCAGCGTAGGGCAGGGGGCCTACGAGCAGTACTTC | CASSVGQGAYEQYF | TRBV9 | NA | TRBJ2-7 | TRBD1
TGTGCCAGCAGCTTTGCCCCACAGGGAAGGCAGCCCCAGCATTTT | CASSFAPQGRQPQHF | TRBV7-8 | NA | TRBJ1-5 | NA
TGTGCCAGCAGCGCTACAGGGACTGAAGCTTTCTTT | CASSATGTEAFF | TRBV7-6 | NA | TRBJ1-1 | NA
TGCAGCGCAACCGGGACAGGGGACACCGGGGAGCTGTTTTTT | CSATGTGDTGELFF | TRBV29-1 | NA | TRBJ2-2 | TRBD1
TGTGCCAGCAGCTTAGGTCTTGGCGGGAGGGTGGCCGGGGAGCTGTTTTTT | CASSLGLGGRVAGELFF | TRBV7-2 | NA | TRBJ2-2 | TRBD2
TGTGCCACCAGCAGAGATCGGGTGAACTATGGCTACACCTTC | CATSRDRVNYGYTF | TRBV15 | NA | TRBJ1-2 | NA
TGTGCCAGCAGTGGGTTAGCGGGGTCGAACACCGGGGAGCTGTTTTTT | CASSGLAGSNTGELFF | TRBV2 | once | TRBJ2-2 | TRBD2
TGTGCCAGCAGTTTAGGTGTTATGGGGAGTAAAACTGAAGCTTTCTTT | CASSLGVMGSKTEAFF | TRBV28 | NA | TRBJ1-1 | NA
TGTGCCAGCAGCTTGGCCGGGGGGGGTGGAAACACTGAAGCTTTCTTT | CASSLAGGGGNTEAFF | TRBV5-8 | NA | TRBJ1-1 | NA
TGTGCTAGCAGCTTTAGTCTCGGGAGCAATGAGCAGTTCTTC | CASSFSLGSNEQFF | TRBV7-7 | NA | TRBJ2-1 | NA
TGTGCCAGCAGCTCGCAGGGGAATGAAAAACTGTTTTTT | CASSSQGNEKLFF | TRBV7-9 | NA | TRBJ1-4 | NA
TGTGCCAGCTCACCAGCCACAGCGGGACCGAATCAGCCCCAGCATTTT | CASSPATAGPNQPQHF | TRBV18 | NA | TRBJ1-5 | NA
TGTGCCAGCAGTGAATGGGGACTAGGAGCCAATGAGCAGTTCTTC | CASSEWGLGANEQFF | TRBV2 | NA | TRBJ2-1 | TRBD2
TGTGCCAGCAATCTACTCCTAGCGGGAGGGAACGAGCAGTACTTC | CASNLLLAGGNEQYF | TRBV21-1 | NA | TRBJ2-7 | NA
TGTGCCAGCAGTGAAGCTCAGGGGTTTCAGCCCCAGCATTTT | CASSEAQGFQPQHF | TRBV6-1 | NA | TRBJ1-5 | NA
TGTGCCAGCAGCTTGCGTGGGAACAGGGCAGATACGCAGTATTTT | CASSLRGNRADTQYF | TRBV9 | NA | TRBJ2-3 | NA
TGTGCCAGCAGCCCCCGACAGGGGGCCCCCACAGATACGCAGTATTTT | CASSPRQGAPTDTQYF | TRBV7-6 | NA | TRBJ2-3 | TRBD1
TGTGCCATCAGTGAGTCGGGGCTAGCGGGGGGTTGGTACGAGCAGTACTTC | CAISESGLAGGWYEQYF | TRBV10-3 | NA | TRBJ2-7 | TRBD2
TGTGCCAGCAGTCAGACAGGCGGGCAGTTCTTC | CASSQTGGQFF | TRBV2 | NA | TRBJ2-1 | NA
TGTGCTAGTGGTTCTCTAGCGGCGATGAACACTGAAGCTTTCTTT | CASGSLAAMNTEAFF | TRBV12-5 | NA | TRBJ1-1 | NA
TGTGCCAGCAACGACCAGGGAATCTACAATGAGCAGTTCTTC | CASNDQGIYNEQFF | TRBV7-9 | NA | TRBJ2-1 | NA
TGTGCCAGCAGCGTAGCTTGGGGGACAGGGGCACTAGCGGTAACTTACGAGCAGTACTTC | CASSVAWGTGALAVTYEQYF | TRBV9 | NA | TRBJ2-7 | TRBD1
TGTGCCAGCAGCCCTAAGACAGGACTCTTCCAAGAGACCCAGTACTTC | CASSPKTGLFQETQYF | TRBV7-9 | NA | TRBJ2-5 | NA
TGTGCCAGCAGCTTGATCTCAGGTCCGTCTAAAGCTTTCTTT | CASSLISGPSKAFF | TRBV5-8 | NA | TRBJ1-1 | NA
TGTGCCAGCAGTTACTCGGCCAGGGCCCCAGATACGCAGTATTTT | CASSYSARAPDTQYF | TRBV6-5 | NA | TRBJ2-3 | NA
TGTGCCAGCAGTGATAGCGGTTCGTGGGATACGCAGTATTTT | CASSDSGSWDTQYF | TRBV25-1 | NA | TRBJ2-3 | NA
TGTGCCAGTAGTATAGGGACAGAAAACACTGAAGCTTTCTTT | CASSIGTENTEAFF | TRBV19 | NA | TRBJ1-1 | NA
TGCGCCAGCAGCTTGTTGGCGGGCCAGCCCCAGCATTTT | CASSLLAGQPQHF | TRBV5-1 | NA | TRBJ1-5 | NA
TGTGCCAGCAGCTTGGACAGGGGGTATGAGCAGTTCTTC | CASSLDRGYEQFF | TRBV7-9 | NA | TRBJ2-1 | TRBD1
TGTGCCAGCAGCTTGGGGCAGGGGGCGAACTACGAGCAGTACTTC | CASSLGQGANYEQYF | TRBV4-2 | NA | TRBJ2-7 | TRBD1
TGTGCCAGCAGCTTGGACGGACAGATGAACACTGAAGCTTTCTTT | CASSLDGQMNTEAFF | TRBV7-9 | NA | TRBJ1-1 | NA
TGCAGCGTGGAAGGGACAGGGGACACTGAAGCTTTCTTT | CSVEGTGDTEAFF | TRBV29-1 | NA | TRBJ1-1 | TRBD1
TGTGCCAGCAGTCTGCTCCCCGGGACAGTCTCCTACGAGCAGTACTTC | CASSLLPGTVSYEQYF | TRBV5-4 | NA | TRBJ2-7 | TRBD1
TGTGCCAGCAGCGTAGTGCGTACCATATATTTT | CASSVVRTIYF | TRBV9 | NA | TRBJ1-3 | NA
TGTGCCATCAGTGCAGGCACAGCAACTAATGAAAAACTGTTTTTT | CAISAGTATNEKLFF | TRBV10-3 | NA | TRBJ1-4 | NA
TGTGCCAGCTCCCCCAGCGGGGGTGCAAGACAAGAGACCCAGTACTTC | CASSPSGGARQETQYF | TRBV7-9 | NA | TRBJ2-5 | TRBD2
TGTGCCAGCATCCAGGGGCCAACTAATGAAAAACTGTTTTTT | CASIQGPTNEKLFF | TRBV7-9 | NA | TRBJ1-4 | NA